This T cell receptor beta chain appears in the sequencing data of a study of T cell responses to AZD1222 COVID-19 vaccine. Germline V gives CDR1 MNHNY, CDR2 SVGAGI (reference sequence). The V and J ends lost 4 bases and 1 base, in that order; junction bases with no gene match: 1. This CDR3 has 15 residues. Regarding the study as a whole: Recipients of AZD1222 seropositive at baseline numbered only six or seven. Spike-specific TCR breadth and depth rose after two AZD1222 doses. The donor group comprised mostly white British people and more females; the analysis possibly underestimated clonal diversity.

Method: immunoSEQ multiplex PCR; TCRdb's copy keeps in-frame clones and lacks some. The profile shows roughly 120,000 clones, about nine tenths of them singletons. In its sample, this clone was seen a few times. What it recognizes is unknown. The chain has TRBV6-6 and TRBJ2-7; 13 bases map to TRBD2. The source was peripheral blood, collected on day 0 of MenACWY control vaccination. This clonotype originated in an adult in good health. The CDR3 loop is CASSLTSGRSYEQYF. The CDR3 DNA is TGTGCCAGCAGTTTGACTAGCGGGAGGTCCTACGAGCAGTACTTC.